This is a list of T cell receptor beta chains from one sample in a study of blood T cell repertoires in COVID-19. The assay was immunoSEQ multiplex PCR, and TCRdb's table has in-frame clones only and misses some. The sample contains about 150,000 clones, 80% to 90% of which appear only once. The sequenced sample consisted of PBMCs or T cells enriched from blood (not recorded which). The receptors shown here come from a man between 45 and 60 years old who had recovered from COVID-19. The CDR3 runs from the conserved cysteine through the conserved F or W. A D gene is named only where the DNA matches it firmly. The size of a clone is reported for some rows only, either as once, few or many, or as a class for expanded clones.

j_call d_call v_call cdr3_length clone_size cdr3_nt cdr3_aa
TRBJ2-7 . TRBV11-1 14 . TGTGCCAGCAGCTTGGGAAGACAGTCCTACGAGCAGTACTTC CASSLGRQSYEQYF
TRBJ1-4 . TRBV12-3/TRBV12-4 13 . TGTGCCAGCAGCCACGGGGGGGACCGAAAACTGTTTTTT CASSHGGDRKLFF
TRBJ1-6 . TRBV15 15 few TGTGCCACCAGCACCTCGGGCAGGGTAAATTCACCCCTCCACTTT CATSTSGRVNSPLHF
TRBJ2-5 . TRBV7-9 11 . TGTGCCAGCAGCCCCTCAGAGACCCAGTACTTC CASSPSETQYF
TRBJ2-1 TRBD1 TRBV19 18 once TGTGCCAGTACCCTCCTCTCCCGGCGGGACAGGGTAAGTCATGAGCAGTTCTTC CASTLLSRRDRVSHEQFF
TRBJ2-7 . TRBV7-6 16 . TGTGCCAGCAGCTTAGTCCCCCAGGGGACCATGGGGGAGCAGTACTTC CASSLVPQGTMGEQYF
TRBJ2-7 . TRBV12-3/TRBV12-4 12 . TGTGCCAGCAGTTTTACTTCCTACGAGCAGTACTTC CASSFTSYEQYF
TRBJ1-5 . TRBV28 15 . TGTGCCAGCAGTTTGGCGGCAGATAGCAATCAGCCCCAGCATTTT CASSLAADSNQPQHF
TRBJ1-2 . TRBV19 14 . TGTGCCAGTAGTATTAGGGGTGTTGGCTATGGCTACACCTTC CASSIRGVGYGYTF
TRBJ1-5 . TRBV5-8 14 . TGTGCCAGCAGCTTGGTTCGACTAGCTCAGCCCCAGCATTTT CASSLVRLAQPQHF
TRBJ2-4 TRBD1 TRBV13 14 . TGTGCCAGCAGCTCCAGGGGGCGCTTGGACATTCAGTACTTC CASSSRGRLDIQYF
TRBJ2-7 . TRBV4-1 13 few TGCGCCAGCAGCCAAGATCGAGGTAGGGAGCAGTACTTC CASSQDRGREQYF
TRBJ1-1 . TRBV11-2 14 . TGTGCCAGCAGCTTTTCGGGGGGAGATACTGAAGCTTTCTTT CASSFSGGDTEAFF
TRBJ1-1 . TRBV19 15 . TGTGCCAGTAGTATAAGGAGTGCGGGGAACACTGAAGCTTTCTTT CASSIRSAGNTEAFF
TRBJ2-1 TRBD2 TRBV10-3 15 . TGTGCCATCAGTTCTAGCGGGGGGGAGTATAATGAGCAGTTCTTC CAISSSGGEYNEQFF
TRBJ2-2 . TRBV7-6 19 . TGTGCCAGCAGCTCCCTCGGACATGCCCTCGACATTAACACCGGGGAGCTGTTTTTT CASSSLGHALDINTGELFF
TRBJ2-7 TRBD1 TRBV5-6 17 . TGTGCCAGCAGCTTGGGAGGGCGACAGGGACACCCCTACGAGCAGTACTTC CASSLGGRQGHPYEQYF
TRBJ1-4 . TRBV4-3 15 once TGCGCCAGCAGCCAAGGACAGACCCCTCTTGAAAAACTGTTTTTT CASSQGQTPLEKLFF
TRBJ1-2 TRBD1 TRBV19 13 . TGTGCCAGTAGTAGCCCTACAGGGGTCGGCTACACCTTC CASSSPTGVGYTF
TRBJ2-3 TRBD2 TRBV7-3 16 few TGTGCCAGCAGCCTTGGGACTAGCGGGGTCACAGATACGCAGTATTTT CASSLGTSGVTDTQYF
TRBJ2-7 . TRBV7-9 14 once TGTGCCAGCAGCCCCCCGGGACTCGGGGATGAGCAGTACTTC CASSPPGLGDEQYF
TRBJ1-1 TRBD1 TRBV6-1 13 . TGTGCCAGCAGTGACACCCGGGACAGGGAAGCTTTCTTT CASSDTRDREAFF
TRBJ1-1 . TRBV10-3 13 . TGTGCCATCAGTTTACAGGGATCCACTGAAGCTTTCTTT CAISLQGSTEAFF
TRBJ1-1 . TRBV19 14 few TGTGCCAGTAGAAACTTCGGGGGAGACACTGAAGCTTTCTTT CASRNFGGDTEAFF
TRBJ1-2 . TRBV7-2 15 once TGTGCCAGCAGCTTTCAGGGCAGGCGAGACTATGGCTACACCTTC CASSFQGRRDYGYTF
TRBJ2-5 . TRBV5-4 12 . TGTGCCAGCAGAGCCAGGGAAGAGACCCAGTACTTC CASRAREETQYF
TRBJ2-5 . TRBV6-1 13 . TGTGCCAGCAGTGAAAACGGGGGAGAGACCCAGTACTTC CASSENGGETQYF
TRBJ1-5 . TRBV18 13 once TGTGCCAGCTCACCAGGGCAGAATCAGCCCCAGCATTTT CASSPGQNQPQHF
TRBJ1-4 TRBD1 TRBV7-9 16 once TGTGCCAGCAGCTTAAGGGGGACAGGGGGGCTGGAAAAACTGTTTTTT CASSLRGTGGLEKLFF
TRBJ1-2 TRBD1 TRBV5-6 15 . TGTGCCAGCAGCTTGGCGAACAGGGGAAACTATGGCTACACCTTC CASSLANRGNYGYTF
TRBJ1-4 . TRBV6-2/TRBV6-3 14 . TGTGCCAGCAGCCACCCTGCCCGGGGTGGAAAACTGTTTTTT CASSHPARGGKLFF
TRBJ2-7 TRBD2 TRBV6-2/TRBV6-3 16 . TGTGCCAGCAGCCCTAGGACTAGCGAGACATACTACGAGCAGTACTTC CASSPRTSETYYEQYF
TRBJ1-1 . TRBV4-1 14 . TGCGCCAGCAGCCAAGACAGGGTCAACACTGAAGCTTTCTTT CASSQDRVNTEAFF
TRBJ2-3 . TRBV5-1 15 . TGCGCCAGCAGCTTGTTAGCCCCTGGCACAGATACGCAGTATTTT CASSLLAPGTDTQYF
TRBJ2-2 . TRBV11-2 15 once TGTGCCAGCCGCTCGCGGCGGGGTGACACCGGGGAGCTGTTTTTT CASRSRRGDTGELFF
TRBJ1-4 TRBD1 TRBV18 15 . TGTGCCAGCTCACCACCGGGACAGGGACGTGAAAAACTGTTTTTT CASSPPGQGREKLFF
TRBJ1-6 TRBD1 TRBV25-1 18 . TGTGCCAGCAGTGAGCGACGACAGGGGAGTTCCTATAATTCACCCCTCCACTTT CASSERRQGSSYNSPLHF
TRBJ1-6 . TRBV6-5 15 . TGTGCCAGCAGTATTCACAGGGTGGGGTATTCACCCCTCCACTTT CASSIHRVGYSPLHF
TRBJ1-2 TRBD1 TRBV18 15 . TGTGCCAGCTCACCCGGGGACAGGGGGGACTATGGCTACACCTTC CASSPGDRGDYGYTF
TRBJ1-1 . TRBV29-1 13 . TGCAGCTTCCGACAGTCCATGAACACTGAAGCTTTCTTT CSFRQSMNTEAFF
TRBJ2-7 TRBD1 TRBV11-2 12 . TGTGCCAGCAGCCTGACAGGGGTCGAGCAGTACTTC CASSLTGVEQYF
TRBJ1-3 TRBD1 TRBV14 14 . TGTGCCAGCAGCCCAGGGGGTAGCAGAAACACCATATATTTT CASSPGGSRNTIYF
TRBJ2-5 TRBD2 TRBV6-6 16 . TGTGCCAGCAGTAATAGCGGGGGGGCGAGTGGAGAGACCCAGTACTTC CASSNSGGASGETQYF
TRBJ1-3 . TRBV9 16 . TGTGCCAGCAGCGTAGAGCACACGTCTATGGGCAACACCATATATTTT CASSVEHTSMGNTIYF
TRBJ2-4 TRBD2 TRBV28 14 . TGTGCCAGCAGTTTACCAGCGGGGGCTAACATTCAGTACTTC CASSLPAGANIQYF
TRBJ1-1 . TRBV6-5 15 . TGTGCCAGCAGTTACGGGCAGGGGCCGACCACTGAAGCTTTCTTT CASSYGQGPTTEAFF
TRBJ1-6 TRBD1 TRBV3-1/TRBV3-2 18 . TGTGCCAGCAGCCAAGATGGGGCAGGGGGCCGTGGTAATGCACCCCTCCACTTT CASSQDGAGGRGNAPLHF
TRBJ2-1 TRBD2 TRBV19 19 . TGTGCCAGTAGCCCAATAGCGGGGGGGCGTTCGGTAGGCTACAATGAGCAGTTCTTC CASSPIAGGRSVGYNEQFF
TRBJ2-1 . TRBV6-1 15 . TGTGCCAGCAGTGAAGCGCGACAGTGGAACAATGAGCAGTTCTTC CASSEARQWNNEQFF
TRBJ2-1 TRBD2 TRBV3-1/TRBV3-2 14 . TGTGCCAGCAAGGGAGCGGGGGCCTACAATGAGCAGTTCTTC CASKGAGAYNEQFF
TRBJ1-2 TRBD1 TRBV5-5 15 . TGTGCCAGCAGCTTTTCTAACAGGGGGGACTATGGCTACACCTTC CASSFSNRGDYGYTF
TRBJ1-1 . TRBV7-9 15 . TGTGCCAGCAGCTTAGTTACCGGGGGACACACTGAAGCTTTCTTT CASSLVTGGHTEAFF
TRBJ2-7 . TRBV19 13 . TGTGCCAGTAGTCTCAGGGCTTCCTACGAGCAGTACTTC CASSLRASYEQYF
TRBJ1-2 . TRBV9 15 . TGTGCCAGCAGCGTAGAGTCCGGAGGGAACTATGGCTACACCTTC CASSVESGGNYGYTF
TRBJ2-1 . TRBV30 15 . TGTGCCTGGAAGATGACAGCTCTCCTAAAGGATGAGCAGTTCTTC CAWKMTALLKDEQFF
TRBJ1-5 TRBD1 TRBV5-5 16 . TGTGCCAGCAGCTTGGGAGGGGGCAGATTGGATCAGCCCCAGCATTTT CASSLGGGRLDQPQHF